What follows are 11 T cell receptor beta chains derived from one specimen sequenced in a study of blood T cell repertoires in COVID-19. The assay was immunoSEQ multiplex PCR, and TCRdb's table has in-frame clones only and misses some. Among 150,000 to 250,000 clones listed, roughly 94% were seen once. Sequencing was performed on peripheral blood. These receptor sequences come from a man in his thirties or forties with COVID-19, enrolled during active disease.

The CDR3 sequence is CASRGSTNEKLFF. The CDR3 nucleotides are TGTGCCTCTCGGGGTTCAACTAATGAAAAACTGTTTTTT. This sequence joins TRBV7-9 and TRBJ1-4; D is uncertain. Germline CDR1 is SEHNR and CDR2 is FQNEAQ (reference sequence). With 11 bases removed from V and 0 bases from J, the gap between germline ends came to 10 bases. The CDR3 consists of 13 residues.

This sequence joins TRBV10-2 and TRBJ1-6; TRBD1 matches at 7 bases. The CDR3 spans 14 residues. From germline, CDR1 is WSHSY and CDR2 SAAADI. The V and J ends lost 5 bases and 14 bases, in that order; junction bases with no gene match: 12. The CDR3 coding sequence is TGCGCCAGCAGTTCCGGGACAGACCTTCTTACCCTCCACTTT. Its translation: CASSSGTDLLTLHF.

The chain employs TRBV6-5 and TRBJ1-2; 7 bases align to TRBD1. V gave up 6 bases and J gave up 2 bases; unmatched junction bases: 3. Germline loops: CDR1 MNHEY, CDR2 SVGAGI. The CDR3 is 13 residues long. The CDR3 DNA reads TGTGCCAGCAGGGGGACAGAAAACTATGGCTACACCTTC. This translates into CASRGTENYGYTF.

This chain connects TRBV19 to TRBJ1-4; tentative D call: TRBD1 (5 bases). The CDR3 contains 15 residues. Germline V lookup: CDR1 LNHDA, CDR2 SQIVND (reference sequence). V dropped 5 bases and J dropped 0 bases, with 10 bases sitting between them. The CDR3 DNA sequence: TGTGCCAGTAGTTCCGGACAAGCAACTAATGAAAAACTGTTTTTT. Protein sequence: CASSSGQATNEKLFF.

The V call is TRBV9, the J call TRBJ2-5; D possibly corresponds to TRBD1 (5 bases). The germline V and J ends were trimmed by 3 bases and 0 bases, with 12 bases remaining between them. In germline, CDR1 is SGDLS, CDR2 YYNGEE. The CDR3 sequence is 15 residues long. In DNA, the CDR3 is TGTGCCAGCAGCGAGTCGACAGTTAACCAAGAGACCCAGTACTTC. Protein product: CASSESTVNQETQYF.

V and J are TRBV11-2 and TRBJ1-4; 11 nucleotides agree with TRBD1. Germline V gives CDR1 SGHAT, CDR2 FQNNGV. Trimming at V came to 5 bases and at J to 8 bases, leaving 7 bases not matched to a gene. The length of the CDR3 is 15 residues. The CDR3 is CASSPGQGAREKLFF. DNA for the CDR3: TGTGCCAGCAGCCCAGGACAGGGGGCAAGGGAAAAACTGTTTTTT. The whole variable domain, filled in from reference TRBV11-2 and TRBJ1-4, reads EAGVAQSPRYKIIEKRQSVAFWCNPISGHATLYWYQQILGQGPKLLIQFQNNGVVDDSQLPKDRFSAERLKGVDSTLKIQPAKLEDSAVYLCASSPGQGAREKLFFGSGTQLSVL.

CDR3 region: CASRRQGIETQYF. The CDR3 DNA follows: TGTGCCAGCAGGAGACAGGGGATAGAGACCCAGTACTTC. The rearrangement joins TRBV6-5 to TRBJ2-5; TRBD1 agrees at 8 bases. Looked up from germline, CDR1 is MNHEY and CDR2 is SVGAGI. J was trimmed by 4 bases and V by 6 bases; bases with no gene match: 4. This CDR3 region has 13 residues.

The chain recombines TRBV6-5 with TRBJ1-1; D is unclear. Germline CDR1 MNHEY, CDR2 SVGAGI. This CDR3 spans 16 amino acids. Deletions cut 4 bases from V and 1 base from J, with 16 bases between. This chain's CDR3 is CASSSRHQKRNTEAFF. CDR3 in DNA: TGTGCCAGCAGTTCACGACACCAAAAGAGGAACACTGAAGCTTTCTTT.

The V and J genes are TRBV5-1 and TRBJ1-3, with a possible D match to TRBD1 (6 bases). The CDR3 consists of 14 residues. The germline V gene encodes CDR1 SGHRS and CDR2 YFSETQ. The ends were cut back, 5 bases at V and 0 bases at J, with 9 bases in the middle. The CDR3 loop reads CASSGQPSGNTIYF. CDR3 nucleotide sequence: TGCGCCAGCAGTGGACAGCCCTCTGGAAACACCATATATTTT.

In this sample, this clone turned up once. This chain links TRBV28 with TRBJ2-7; the D is unclear. Germline assignment: CDR1 MDHEN and CDR2 SYDVKM. The CDR3 spans 13 residues. The V end was cut by 5 bases, the J end by 2 bases, with 10 bases between. The CDR3 reads CASSPEPTYEQYF. The CDR3 region has the DNA TGTGCCAGCAGTCCAGAACCGACCTACGAGCAGTACTTC.

V usage is TRBV12-3 or TRBV12-4 and J usage is TRBJ1-5; D is perhaps TRBD1 (6 bases). V lost 9 bases and J lost 11, with 17 bases in between. There are 12 residues in the CDR3. This CDR3 reads CASGGLGGAQHF. CDR3 DNA: TGTGCCAGTGGGGGCCTCGGGGGGGCCCAGCATTTT.